One sample yielded the 4 T cell receptor beta chains listed below, sequenced in a study of CXCR3-negative and CXCR3-positive naive CD8 T cells. The study made its TRB cDNA libraries by 5' RACE, adding UMI labels. TCRdb re-called the 5' RACE reads; one entry per CDR3 protein, DNA not given. The listing records 80,000 to 100,000 distinct CDR3 sequences. Their target antigens are unknown. General study points: More hydrophobic TRB CDR3s were found in CXCR3-positive naive cells than in CXCR3-negative naive cells.

The sequenced sample was naive CXCR3+ CD8+ T cells from blood. Subset described: CD45RO-CCR7+CD27+CD95- naive CD8+ T cells expressing CXCR3 (TNR3+). The receptors stem from a human donor in good health. Some clones in this sample may be carry-over from other donors' samples.

This sequence joins TRBV28 and TRBJ2-3; TCRdb's D gene call, TRBD2, goes unchecked for lack of DNA. The CDR3 runs 14 residues. Germline CDR1 MDHEN, CDR2 SYDVKM. CDR3 amino acids: CASSRRESTDTQYF.

The genes are TRBV3-1 and TRBJ2-1; TCRdb calls TRBD2, which cannot be checked without DNA. Germline lookup yields CDR1 LGHDT and CDR2 YNNKEL (reference sequence). The CDR3 totals 17 residues. CDR3 loop: CASGPGLASRSYNEQFF.

The rearrangement links TRBV6-4 to TRBJ2-1. In germline, CDR1 is MRHNA, CDR2 SNTAGT. This CDR3 region has 14 residues. CDR3 sequence: CASSDTELHNEQFF.

The CDR3 here is CASSPPWVTYGYTF. The chain couples TRBV18 to TRBJ1-2. The CDR3 consists of 14 residues. The V gene's germline CDR1 is KGHSH and CDR2 LQKENI.